Presented here are 8 T cell receptor beta chains from one specimen sequenced in a study of cytomegalovirus exposure and HLA in healthy donors. PCR employed 60 Vbeta and 13 Jbeta primers. TCRdb's table, derived via immunoSEQ multiplex PCR, lists solely in-frame clones and lacks some. Of some 70,000 clones in the sample, over 75% were seen once. Source material: PBMCs. Receptor source: a human donor in good health.

This chain's CDR3 is CASSARTGGNTIYF. CDR3 bases: TGTGCCAGCAGCGCCCGGACAGGTGGAAACACCATATATTTT. The chain is built from TRBV9 and TRBJ1-3, with TRBD1 identical over 7 bases. The length of the CDR3 is 14 residues. With V trimmed by 3 bases and J by 3 bases, 3 bases remained unmatched. Germline CDR1 SGDLS, CDR2 YYNGEE.

This clone was recorded a few times. The V and J genes are TRBV2 and TRBJ2-3; 7 bases agree with TRBD1. From germline, CDR1 is SNHLY and CDR2 FYNNEI. The CDR3 totals 16 residues. With 2 bases clipped from V and 4 bases from J, the junction kept 9 bases outside the gene matches. CDR3 bases: TGTGCCAGCAGTGAAAATGCAGGGGGTTCCGCAGATACGCAGTATTTT. The encoded protein is CASSENAGGSADTQYF.

The chain uses TRBV5-6 and TRBJ2-7; no clear D. V lost 0 bases, J lost 6 bases, and 7 bases lay in between. Germline V gene lookup returns CDR1 SGHDT and CDR2 YYEEEE. CDR3 length: 12 amino acids. In DNA, the CDR3 is TGTGCCAGCAGCTTGGTTGGGCGCGAGCAGTACTTC. This translates into CASSLVGREQYF. Full variable domain (missing parts from reference TRBV5-6 and TRBJ2-7): DAGVTQSPTHLIKTRGQQVTLRCSPKSGHDTVSWYQQALGQGPQFIFQYYEEEERQRGNFPDRFSGHQFPNYSSELNVNALLLGDSALYLCASSLVGREQYFGPGTRLTVT.

The chain carries TRBV5-6 and TRBJ1-6, with D uncertain. The V gene lost 5 bases and the J gene lost 10 bases, with 13 bases spanning the gap. CDR1 and CDR2 (germline): SGHDT, YYEEEE. The CDR3 loop spans 13 amino acids. The CDR3: CASRRLATSPLHF. DNA of the CDR3: TGTGCCAGCAGGAGGTTGGCCACCTCACCCCTCCACTTT.

The chain recombines TRBV9 with TRBJ2-1; TRBD2 matches at 8 bases. The CDR3 is 14 residues long. Per the germline V gene, CDR1 is SGDLS and CDR2 is YYNGEE. V was clipped by 1 base and J by 8 bases; unmatched bases: 5. The CDR3, as DNA: TGTGCCAGCAGCGTACGTAGCGGGGTGGATGAGCAGTTCTTC. This gives the protein CASSVRSGVDEQFF. The variable domain in full, with the rest retrieved from reference TRBV9 and TRBJ2-1, is DSGVTQTPKHLITATGQRVTLRCSPRSGDLSVYWYQQSLDQGLQFLIQYYNGEERAKGNILERFSAQQFPDLHSELNLSSLELGDSALYFCASSVRSGVDEQFFGPGTRLTVL.

The CDR3 loop reads CASSLARDRVYGYTF. The CDR3 DNA is TGTGCCAGCAGTTTAGCCCGGGACAGGGTTTATGGCTACACCTTC. The chain uses TRBV28 and TRBJ1-2; 9 nucleotides line up with TRBD1. Trimming at V came to 2 bases and at J to 5 bases, leaving 6 bases not matched to a gene. The CDR3 spans 15 residues. The V gene's germline CDR1 is MDHEN and CDR2 SYDVKM.

This clone was counted only a few times. This chain links TRBV9 with TRBJ2-5; TRBD2 matches at 7 bases. V gave up 2 bases and J gave up 5 bases; unmatched junction bases: 6. CDR3 length equals 14 residues. Germline V CDR1 and CDR2: SGDLS, YYNGEE. The CDR3 reads CASSVMGEGETQYF. CDR3 coding DNA: TGTGCCAGCAGCGTTATGGGGGAGGGGGAGACCCAGTACTTC.

The chain joins TRBV6-6 to TRBJ1-2; D is perhaps TRBD1 (6 bases). The CDR3 extends over 14 amino acids. Germline V gene data show CDR1 as MNHNY and CDR2 as SVGAGI (reference sequence). Deletions cut 3 bases from V and 5 bases from J, with 13 bases between. The CDR3 coding sequence is TGTGCCAGCAGTTATAGCCGGGACATATATGGCTACACCTTC. Translating it yields CASSYSRDIYGYTF.